One and the same sample provided the 23 T cell receptor beta chains below, sequenced in a study of control samples from healthy donors and cancer patients. Method: immunoSEQ multiplex PCR; TCRdb's copy keeps in-frame clones and lacks some. The repertoire holds roughly 95,000 clones, with more than 90% as singletons. Sequenced: blood. The receptors shown here come from a human donor in good health. The donor label of this sample is uncertain.

V usage is TRBV18 and J usage is TRBJ2-7; D remains ambiguous. The ends were cut back, 1 base at V and 5 bases at J, with 9 bases in the middle. This CDR3 is 13 amino acids long. Germline V gene data show CDR1 as KGHSH and CDR2 as LQKENI. DNA for the CDR3: TGTGCCAGCTCACCACTATCAGTCAACGAGCAGTACTTC. Protein: CASSPLSVNEQYF.

This chain uses TRBV10-3 with TRBJ1-2; D is unresolved. This CDR3 has 16 residues. Germline assignment: CDR1 ENHRY and CDR2 SYGVKD. The V gene lost 0 bases and the J gene lost 7 bases, with 18 bases spanning the gap. This chain's CDR3 is CAISESMQSLPGGYTF. DNA of the CDR3: TGTGCCATCAGTGAGTCGATGCAATCCCTACCTGGTGGCTACACCTTC.

The chain combines TRBV5-5 with TRBJ1-4; D is uncertain. V was cut by 1 base and J by 3 bases, with 10 bases left in between. Germline CDR1 reads SGHKS; CDR2 reads YYEKEE (reference sequence). The CDR3 contains 15 residues. Here the CDR3 reads CASSLLGSANEKLFF. In nucleotides, the CDR3 is TGTGCCAGCAGCTTGTTGGGGTCGGCTAATGAAAAACTGTTTTTT.

The chain combines TRBV3-1 (or the pseudogene TRBV3-2) with TRBJ1-4, with D uncertain. Deletions cut 4 bases from V and 7 bases from J, with 7 bases between. Germline V lookup: CDR1 LGHDT, CDR2 YNNKEL (reference sequence). The CDR3 extends over 12 amino acids. CDR3 residues: CASSRGSEKLFF. The CDR3 region has the DNA TGTGCCAGCAGCCGGGGTTCTGAAAAACTGTTTTTT.

This clone appeared once. The chain is built from TRBV13 and TRBJ1-5; no clear D gene. Trimming cost V 2 bases and J 2 bases, with 10 bases left between them. CDR1 and CDR2 from the germline V gene are PRHDT and FYEKMQ (reference sequence). CDR3 length equals 15 residues. CDR3 bases: TGTGCCAGCAGCTTATGGCGGGCTGGCAATCAGCCCCAGCATTTT. It yields the protein CASSLWRAGNQPQHF.

The chain carries TRBV11-2 and TRBJ2-2; D ambiguous. The length of the CDR3 is 12 residues. Germline V gene lookup returns CDR1 SGHAT and CDR2 FQNNGV. Trimming shortened V by 6 bases and J by 7 bases, and 9 bases separated the two germline ends. This chain's CDR3 is CASRFLNGELFF. CDR3 coding DNA: TGTGCCAGCAGATTTCTAAACGGGGAGCTGTTTTTT.

The CDR3 DNA reads TGTGCCACCAGTGCATCCGGGACAGGGAGGGACACTGAAGCTTTCTTT. The encoded protein is CATSASGTGRDTEAFF. The V and J genes are TRBV24-1 and TRBJ1-1; TRBD1 agrees at 9 bases. J lost 3 bases, V lost 5 bases, and 9 bases had no gene match. CDR3 length: 16 amino acids. Germline-derived CDR1 and CDR2 are KGHDR and SFDVKD.

This chain joins TRBV5-1 and TRBJ2-5; D might be TRBD2 (7 bases). This CDR3 spans 18 amino acids. The germline V and J ends were trimmed by 1 base and 0 bases, with 19 bases remaining between them. Germline CDR1 is SGHRS and CDR2 is YFSETQ. Here the CDR3 reads CASSLRVAGATNQETQYF. The CDR3, as DNA: TGCGCCAGCAGCTTGAGGGTTGCGGGGGCGACTAACCAAGAGACCCAGTACTTC.

This chain links TRBV7-9 with TRBJ1-1, with D maybe TRBD1 (6 bases). The CDR3 is 15 amino acids. V was cut by 5 bases and J by 1 base, with 14 bases left in between. CDR1 is SEHNR, CDR2 FQNEAQ, per germline (reference sequence). For the CDR3, the DNA is TGTGCCAGCAGCCCCCATTCGGACAGGAACACTGAAGCTTTCTTT. This gives the protein CASSPHSDRNTEAFF.

The chain carries TRBV7-2 and TRBJ1-1, with D unclear. Looked up from germline, CDR1 is SGHTA and CDR2 is FQGNSA. The CDR3 is made up of 16 amino acids. The V end lost 0 bases, the J end lost 1 base, and 12 bases lay between the germline ends. The chain's CDR3 is CASSLARKPSNTEAFF. The CDR3 bases are TGTGCCAGCAGCTTAGCGCGAAAGCCCTCGAACACTGAAGCTTTCTTT. Using reference TRBV7-2 and TRBJ1-1 for the parts outside the CDR3, the full variable domain is GAGVSQSPSNKVTEKGKDVELRCDPISGHTALYWYRQSLGQGLEFLIYFQGNSAPDKSGLPSDRFSAERTGGSVSTLTIQRTQQEDSAVYLCASSLARKPSNTEAFFGQGTRLTVV.

The chain is built from TRBV28 and TRBJ1-2; 7 bases line up with TRBD1. The J segment lost 6 bases and the V segment lost 6 bases, leaving 19 bases of the junction unmatched. The germline V gene has CDR1 MDHEN and CDR2 SYDVKM. The CDR3 length is 17 residues. CDR3 bases: TGTGCCAGCAGCTCTAACCCTTTTGGAGCAGGGGGGGATGGCTACACCTTC. It encodes CASSSNPFGAGGDGYTF.

This clone has just one count. The same CDR3 can be traced to other DNA sequences in this sample. CDR3 sequence: CASRDITEAFF. Here the CDR3 DNA reads TGTGCCAGCAGGGACATCACTGAAGCTTTCTTT. The V and J genes are TRBV6-5 and TRBJ1-1; D might be TRBD1 (5 bases). CDR3 length equals 11 residues. Deletions cut 6 bases from V and 4 bases from J, with 6 bases between. The V gene's germline CDR1 is MNHEY and CDR2 SVGAGI.

CDR3 sequence: CASSLRGRPDQPQHF. The CDR3 DNA reads TGTGCCAGCAGCTTACGGGGCAGGCCAGATCAGCCCCAGCATTTT. The rearrangement joins TRBV11-2 to TRBJ1-5; D may be TRBD1 (5 bases). In germline, CDR1 is SGHAT, CDR2 FQNNGV. The germline V and J ends were trimmed by 2 bases and 5 bases, with 13 bases remaining between them. This CDR3 has 15 amino acids.

The genes are TRBV11-2 and TRBJ1-2; D is ambiguous. V lost 4 bases and J 3 bases, leaving 9 bases between the germline ends. The CDR3 extends over 13 amino acids. CDR1 is SGHAT, CDR2 FQNNGV, per germline. This CDR3 reads CASSWWADYGYTF. In nucleotides, the CDR3 is TGTGCCAGCAGCTGGTGGGCGGACTATGGCTACACCTTC. Based on the CDR3 plus reference TRBV11-2 and TRBJ1-2, the full variable domain is EAGVAQSPRYKIIEKRQSVAFWCNPISGHATLYWYQQILGQGPKLLIQFQNNGVVDDSQLPKDRFSAERLKGVDSTLKIQPAKLEDSAVYLCASSWWADYGYTFGSGTRLTVV.

V is TRBV5-5 and J is TRBJ2-7, with 8 bases lining up with TRBD1. Looked up from germline, CDR1 is SGHKS and CDR2 is YYEKEE (reference sequence). The CDR3 runs 13 residues. With 4 bases clipped from V and 3 bases from J, the junction kept 3 bases outside the gene matches. The CDR3 spells CASSPGQDYEQYF. Here the CDR3 DNA reads TGTGCCAGCAGCCCGGGACAGGACTACGAGCAGTACTTC.

This clone has just one count. The genes are TRBV5-6 and TRBJ1-5; no reliable D call. Germline lookup yields CDR1 SGHDT and CDR2 YYEEEE. The CDR3 is 15 amino acids. V lost 1 base, J lost 2 bases, and 10 bases lay in between. This chain's CDR3 is CASSLWGPGNQPQHF. DNA for the CDR3: TGTGCCAGCAGCTTGTGGGGTCCCGGCAATCAGCCCCAGCATTTT.

In its sample, this clone was seen once. The rearrangement joins TRBV14 to TRBJ2-2; D not resolved. The germline gives CDR1 SGHDN, CDR2 FVKESK. The CDR3 consists of 14 residues. V was trimmed by 3 bases and J by 5 bases, leaving 10 bases between them. DNA of the CDR3: TGTGCCAGCAGCCACTTCGAAGGAACCGGGGAGCTGTTTTTT. Protein: CASSHFEGTGELFF.

This clone was seen a single time. This rearrangement joins TRBV3-1 (or the pseudogene TRBV3-2) to TRBJ2-7; D unclear. The CDR3 extends over 17 amino acids. Germline lookup yields CDR1 LGHDT and CDR2 YNNKEL (reference sequence). V was shortened by 0 bases and J by 2 bases, with 17 bases between the two germline ends. The CDR3 DNA reads as TGTGCCAGCAGCCAAGAATACTGGACGGGCTTAACCTACGAGCAGTACGTC. Its protein product is CASSQEYWTGLTYEQYV.

The V gene is TRBV9, the J gene TRBJ1-6; D remains unclear. From germline, CDR1 is SGDLS and CDR2 YYNGEE. The V end lost 1 base, the J end lost 6 bases, and 5 bases lay between the germline ends. There are 13 residues in the CDR3. CDR3 nucleotide sequence: TGTGCCAGCAGCGTACGCGGTAATTCACCCCTCCACTTT. It specifies CASSVRGNSPLHF.

V is TRBV7-8 and J is TRBJ2-3; TRBD2 matches 8 bases. From germline, CDR1 is SGHVS and CDR2 FQNEAQ. CDR3 size: 15 residues. V trimming: 5 bases; J trimming: 6 bases; junction bases outside the gene matches: 10. CDR3 in DNA: TGTGCCAGCAGCCCCCAGGGAGCGGGGGTGGATACGCAGTATTTT. Translating it yields CASSPQGAGVDTQYF.

V is TRBV7-6 and J is TRBJ2-7, with 8 nucleotides matching TRBD1. The ends lost 2 bases at V and 6 bases at J; junction bases unmatched: 9. This CDR3 is built from 15 residues. Germline V gene data show CDR1 as SGHVS and CDR2 as FNYEAQ. The DNA for the CDR3 is TGTGCCAGCAGCTTACTGGGGGGACAGGTTCCCGAGCAGTACTTC. It encodes CASSLLGGQVPEQYF.

V is TRBV14 and J is TRBJ1-1; D ambiguous. The CDR3 contains 14 residues. Germline lookup yields CDR1 SGHDN and CDR2 FVKESK. The V and J ends lost 5 bases and 3 bases respectively, with 13 bases between them. The CDR3 nucleotides are TGTGCCAGCAGCGTCCGGGTCGAGGACACTGAAGCTTTCTTT. Translating gives CASSVRVEDTEAFF.

J is TRBJ2-7 and V is TRBV6-6; the match to TRBD1 covers 7 bases. This CDR3 comprises 14 residues. V gave up 5 bases and J gave up 0 bases; unmatched junction bases: 4. The germline V gene encodes CDR1 MNHNY and CDR2 SVGAGI (reference sequence). CDR3 loop: CASSRDRVSYEQYF. The CDR3 DNA is TGTGCCAGCAGTCGCGACAGGGTCTCCTACGAGCAGTACTTC.